This T cell receptor (beta chain) came from a study of shared clonotypes between healthy human individuals. Study-wide findings and caveats: Rarefaction indicated that sorted-subset sequencing remained incomplete although depth was large.

CDR3 length: 14 amino acids. From germline, CDR1 is SGDLS and CDR2 YYNGEE. Trimming took 3 bases from V and 8 from J, leaving 15 bases between them. A word on this clone: The antigen is not known.

Within Nashville, Tennessee resided all donors, each a Caucasian adult. The data were produced by immunoSEQ multiplex PCR, yet TCRdb's version contains in-frame clones alone and is incomplete. The data hold roughly 2,300,000 clones, with about nine tenths observed a single time. The sample consisted of naive CD4+ T cells from PBMCs. The subset: CD45RA+ positively selected. The receptor was isolated from a man younger than 35 in good health. Some clones in this sample may be carry-over from other donors' samples. The chain has TRBV9 and TRBJ2-4; D tentatively reads TRBD1 or TRBD2 (6 bases each). CDR3 sequence (DNA): TGTGCCAGCAGCGGGGGGGCTGCCGGGGACATTCAGTACTTC. Translating gives CASSGGAAGDIQYF.